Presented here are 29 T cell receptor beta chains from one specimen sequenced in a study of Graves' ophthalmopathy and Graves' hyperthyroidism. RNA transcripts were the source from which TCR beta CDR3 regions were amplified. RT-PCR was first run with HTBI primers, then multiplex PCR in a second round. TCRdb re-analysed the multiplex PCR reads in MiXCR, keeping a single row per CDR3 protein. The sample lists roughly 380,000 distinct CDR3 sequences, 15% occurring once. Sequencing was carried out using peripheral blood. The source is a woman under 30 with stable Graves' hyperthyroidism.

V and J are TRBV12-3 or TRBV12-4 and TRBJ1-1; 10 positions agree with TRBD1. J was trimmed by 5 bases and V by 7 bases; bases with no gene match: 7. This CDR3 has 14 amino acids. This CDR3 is CASILTGGLTEAFF. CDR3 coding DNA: TGTGCCAGCATCCTGACAGGGGGCCTGACTGAAGCTTTCTTT.

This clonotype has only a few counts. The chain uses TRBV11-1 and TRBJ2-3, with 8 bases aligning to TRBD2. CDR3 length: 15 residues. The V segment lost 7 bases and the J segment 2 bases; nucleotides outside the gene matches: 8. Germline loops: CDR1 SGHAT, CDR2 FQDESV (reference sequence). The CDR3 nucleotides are TGTGCCAGCACCTCCCGGACTAGCTCCACAGATACGCAGTATTTT. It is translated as CASTSRTSSTDTQYF.

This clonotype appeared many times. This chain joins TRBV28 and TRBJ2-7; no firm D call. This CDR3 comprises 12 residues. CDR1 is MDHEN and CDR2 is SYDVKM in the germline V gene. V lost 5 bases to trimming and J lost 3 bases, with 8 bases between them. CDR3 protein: CASSGSVYEQYF. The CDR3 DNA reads TGTGCCAGCAGTGGGTCGGTCTACGAGCAGTACTTC.

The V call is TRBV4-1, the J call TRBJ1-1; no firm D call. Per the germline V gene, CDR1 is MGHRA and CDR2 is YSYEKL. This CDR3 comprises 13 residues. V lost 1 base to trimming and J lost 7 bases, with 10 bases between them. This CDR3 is CASSQVRPGEAFF. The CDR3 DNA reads TGCGCCAGCAGCCAAGTAAGGCCCGGTGAAGCTTTCTTT.

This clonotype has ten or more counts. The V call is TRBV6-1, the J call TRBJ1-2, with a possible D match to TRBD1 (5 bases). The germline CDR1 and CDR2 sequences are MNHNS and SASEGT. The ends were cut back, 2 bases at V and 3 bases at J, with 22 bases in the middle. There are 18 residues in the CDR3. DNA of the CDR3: TGTGCCAGCAGTGAAACGCGATGGTTAGCAGGGCGCGACTATGGCTACACCTTC. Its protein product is CASSETRWLAGRDYGYTF.

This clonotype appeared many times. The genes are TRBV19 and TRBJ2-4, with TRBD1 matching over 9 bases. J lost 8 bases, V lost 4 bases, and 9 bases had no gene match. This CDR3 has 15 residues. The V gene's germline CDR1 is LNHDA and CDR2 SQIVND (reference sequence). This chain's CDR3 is CASSTGQGSSHIQYF. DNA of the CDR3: TGTGCCAGTAGTACGGGACAGGGCTCTAGCCACATTCAGTACTTC.

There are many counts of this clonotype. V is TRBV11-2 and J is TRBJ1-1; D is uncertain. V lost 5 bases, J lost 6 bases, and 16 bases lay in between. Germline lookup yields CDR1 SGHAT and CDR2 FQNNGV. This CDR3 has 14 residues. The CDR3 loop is CASSPFLMRAEAFF. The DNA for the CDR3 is TGTGCCAGCAGCCCCTTTCTCATGAGGGCTGAAGCTTTCTTT.

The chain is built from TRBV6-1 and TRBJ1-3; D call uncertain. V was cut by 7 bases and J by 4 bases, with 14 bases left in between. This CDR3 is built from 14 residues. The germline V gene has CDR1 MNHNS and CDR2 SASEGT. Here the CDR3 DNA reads TGTGCCAGCAAACACAAGGTGTCGGGAAACACCATATATTTT. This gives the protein CASKHKVSGNTIYF.

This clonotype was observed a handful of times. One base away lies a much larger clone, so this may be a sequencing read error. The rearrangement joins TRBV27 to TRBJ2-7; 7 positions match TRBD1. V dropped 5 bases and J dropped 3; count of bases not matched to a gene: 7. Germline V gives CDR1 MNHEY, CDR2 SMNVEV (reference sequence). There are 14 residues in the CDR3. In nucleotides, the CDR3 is TGTGCCAGCAGTCTCGGGGACAGCGTCTACGAGCAGTACTTC. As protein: CASSLGDSVYEQYF.

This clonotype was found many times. This CDR3 reads CSARDGGLPWYEQYF. The DNA for the CDR3 is TGCAGTGCTAGAGATGGAGGGTTGCCCTGGTACGAGCAGTACTTC. The genes are TRBV20-1 and TRBJ2-7; D might be TRBD2 (6 bases). Looked up from germline, CDR1 is DFQATT and CDR2 is SNEGSKA (reference sequence). This CDR3 has 15 amino acids. Trimming left V 0 bases short and J 4 bases short, with 16 bases between.

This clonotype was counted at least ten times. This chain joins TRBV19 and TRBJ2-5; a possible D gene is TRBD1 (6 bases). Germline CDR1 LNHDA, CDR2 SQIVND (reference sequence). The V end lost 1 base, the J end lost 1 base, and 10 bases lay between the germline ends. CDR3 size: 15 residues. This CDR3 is CASSIGGQFQETQYF. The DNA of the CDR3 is TGTGCCAGTAGTATAGGAGGACAGTTCCAAGAGACCCAGTACTTC.

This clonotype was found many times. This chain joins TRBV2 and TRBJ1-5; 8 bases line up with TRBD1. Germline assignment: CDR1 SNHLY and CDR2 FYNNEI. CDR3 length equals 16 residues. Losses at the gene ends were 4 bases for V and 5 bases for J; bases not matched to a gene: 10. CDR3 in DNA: TGTGCCAGCAGTGTCGGACAGGGAGACTGGGATCAGCCCCAGCATTTT. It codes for CASSVGQGDWDQPQHF.

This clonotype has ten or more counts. CDR3 in amino acids: CASSSQGGLSSPLHF. In nucleotides, the CDR3 is TGTGCCAGCAGCAGCCAGGGAGGACTGAGCTCACCCCTCCACTTT. This chain joins TRBV7-2 and TRBJ1-6; maybe TRBD1 (5 bases). Trimming removed 5 bases from V and 10 bases from J, with 18 bases in between. This CDR3 contains 15 residues. Germline V gene lookup returns CDR1 SGHTA and CDR2 FQGNSA.

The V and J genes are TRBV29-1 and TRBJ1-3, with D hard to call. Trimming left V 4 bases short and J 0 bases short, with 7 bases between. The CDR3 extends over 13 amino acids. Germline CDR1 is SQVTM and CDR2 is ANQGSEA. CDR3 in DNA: TGCAGCGTTGGGGATAGCTCTGGAAACACCATATATTTT. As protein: CSVGDSSGNTIYF. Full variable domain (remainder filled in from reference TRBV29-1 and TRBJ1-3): SAVISQKPSRDICQRGTSLTIQCQVDSQVTMMFWYRQQPGQSLTLIATANQGSEATYESGFVIDKFPISRPNLTFSTLTVSNMSPEDSSIYLCSVGDSSGNTIYFGEGSWLTVV.

The CDR3 region has the DNA TGTGCCAGCAGCCAAGGGACAGCTTCGAGCAATGGCTACACCTTC. Translated, it gives CASSQGTASSNGYTF. J is TRBJ1-2 and V is TRBV4-2; maybe TRBD1 (6 bases). The CDR3 is 15 amino acids. Trimming left V 1 base short and J 6 bases short, with 15 bases between. Germline V gene data show CDR1 as LGHNA and CDR2 as YNFKEQ.

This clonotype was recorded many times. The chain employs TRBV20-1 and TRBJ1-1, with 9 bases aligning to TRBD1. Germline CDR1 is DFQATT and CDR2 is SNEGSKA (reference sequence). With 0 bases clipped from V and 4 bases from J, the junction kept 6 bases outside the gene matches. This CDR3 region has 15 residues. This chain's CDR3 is CSARDTGTGPTEAFF. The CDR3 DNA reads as TGCAGTGCTAGAGATACTGGGACAGGGCCCACTGAAGCTTTCTTT.

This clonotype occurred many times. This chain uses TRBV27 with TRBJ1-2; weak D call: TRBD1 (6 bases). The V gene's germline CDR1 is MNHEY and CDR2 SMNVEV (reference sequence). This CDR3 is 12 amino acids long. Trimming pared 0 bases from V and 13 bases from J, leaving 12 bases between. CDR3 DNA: TGTGCCAGCAGTTTATCGGGGGGGGCAGTCACCTTC. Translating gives CASSLSGGAVTF.

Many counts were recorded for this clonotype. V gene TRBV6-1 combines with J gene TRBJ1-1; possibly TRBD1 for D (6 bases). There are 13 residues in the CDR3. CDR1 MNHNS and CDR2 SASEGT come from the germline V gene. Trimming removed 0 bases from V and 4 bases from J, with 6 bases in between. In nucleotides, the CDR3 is TGTGCCAGCAGTGAAGCCAGGGGCACTGAAGCTTTCTTT. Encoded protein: CASSEARGTEAFF.

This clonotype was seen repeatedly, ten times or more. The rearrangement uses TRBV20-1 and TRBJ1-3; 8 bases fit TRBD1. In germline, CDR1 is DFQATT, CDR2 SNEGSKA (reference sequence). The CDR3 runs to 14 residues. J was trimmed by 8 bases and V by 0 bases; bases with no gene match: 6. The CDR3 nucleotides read TGCAGTGCTAGAGATCTTGACAGGGGTGACACCATATATTTT. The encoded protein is CSARDLDRGDTIYF.

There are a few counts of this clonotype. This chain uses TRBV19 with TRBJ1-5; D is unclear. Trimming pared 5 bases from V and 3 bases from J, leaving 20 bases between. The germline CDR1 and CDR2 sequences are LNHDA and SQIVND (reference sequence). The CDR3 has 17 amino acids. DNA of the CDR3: TGTGCCAGTAGTCTCTCCTGGGGTATAGGTCACAATCAGCCCCAGCATTTT. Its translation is CASSLSWGIGHNQPQHF.

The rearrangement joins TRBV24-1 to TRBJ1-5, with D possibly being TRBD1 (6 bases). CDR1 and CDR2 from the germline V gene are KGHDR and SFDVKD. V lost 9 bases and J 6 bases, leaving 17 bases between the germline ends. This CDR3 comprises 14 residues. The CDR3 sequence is CATGGRGAGQPQHF. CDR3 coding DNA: TGTGCCACCGGGGGGCGGGGGGCCGGTCAGCCCCAGCATTTT.

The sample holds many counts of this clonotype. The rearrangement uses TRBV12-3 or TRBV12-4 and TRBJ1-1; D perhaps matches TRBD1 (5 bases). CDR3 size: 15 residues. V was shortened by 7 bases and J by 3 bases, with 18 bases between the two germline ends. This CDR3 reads CASILGAGIDTEAFF. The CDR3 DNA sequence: TGTGCCAGCATCCTTGGGGCAGGGATTGACACTGAAGCTTTCTTT.

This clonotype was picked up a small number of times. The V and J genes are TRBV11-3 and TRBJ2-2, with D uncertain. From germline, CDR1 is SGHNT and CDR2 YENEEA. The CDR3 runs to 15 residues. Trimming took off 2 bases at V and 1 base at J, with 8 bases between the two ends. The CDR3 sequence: CASSLKAGNTGELFF. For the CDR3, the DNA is TGTGCCAGCAGCTTAAAGGCAGGGAACACCGGGGAGCTGTTTTTT.

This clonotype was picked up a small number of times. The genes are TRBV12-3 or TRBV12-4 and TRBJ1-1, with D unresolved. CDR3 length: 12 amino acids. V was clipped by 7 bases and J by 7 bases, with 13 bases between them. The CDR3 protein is CASTNLSGEAFF. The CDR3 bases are TGTGCCAGCACCAACCTGAGCGGTGAAGCTTTCTTT.

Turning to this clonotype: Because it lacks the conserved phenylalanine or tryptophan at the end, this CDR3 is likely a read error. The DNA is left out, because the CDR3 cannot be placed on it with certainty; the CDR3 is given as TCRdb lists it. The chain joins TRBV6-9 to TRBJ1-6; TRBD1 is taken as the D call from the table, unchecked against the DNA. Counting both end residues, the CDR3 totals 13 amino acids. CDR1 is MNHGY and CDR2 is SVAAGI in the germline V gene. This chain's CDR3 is CASSYGTGTVTSG.

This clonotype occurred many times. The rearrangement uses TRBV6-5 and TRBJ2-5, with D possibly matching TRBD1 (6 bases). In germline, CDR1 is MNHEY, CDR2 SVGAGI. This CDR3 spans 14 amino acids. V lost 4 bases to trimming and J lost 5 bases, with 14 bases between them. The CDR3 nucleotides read TGTGCCAGCAGTTCCATTCAGGGGTACGAGACCCAGTACTTC. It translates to CASSSIQGYETQYF.

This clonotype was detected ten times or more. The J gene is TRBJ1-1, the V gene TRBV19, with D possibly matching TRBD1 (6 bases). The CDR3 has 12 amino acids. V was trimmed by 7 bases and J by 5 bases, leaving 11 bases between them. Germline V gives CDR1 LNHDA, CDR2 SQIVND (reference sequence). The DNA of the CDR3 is TGTGCCAGTAAGACAGGTGGTACTGAAGCTTTCTTT. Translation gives CASKTGGTEAFF.

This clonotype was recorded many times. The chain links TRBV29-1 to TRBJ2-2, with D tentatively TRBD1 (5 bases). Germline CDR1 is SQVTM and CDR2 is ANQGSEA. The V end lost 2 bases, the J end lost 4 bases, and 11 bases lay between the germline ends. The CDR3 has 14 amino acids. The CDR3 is CSVEIQGGTGELFF. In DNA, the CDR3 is TGCAGCGTTGAAATCCAGGGTGGCACCGGGGAGCTGTTTTTT.

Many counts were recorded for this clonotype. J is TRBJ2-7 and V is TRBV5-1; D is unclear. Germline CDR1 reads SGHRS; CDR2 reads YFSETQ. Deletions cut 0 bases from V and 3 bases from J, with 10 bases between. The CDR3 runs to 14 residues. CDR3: CASSLGQSIYEQYF. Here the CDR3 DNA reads TGCGCCAGCAGCTTGGGGCAGAGTATCTACGAGCAGTACTTC.